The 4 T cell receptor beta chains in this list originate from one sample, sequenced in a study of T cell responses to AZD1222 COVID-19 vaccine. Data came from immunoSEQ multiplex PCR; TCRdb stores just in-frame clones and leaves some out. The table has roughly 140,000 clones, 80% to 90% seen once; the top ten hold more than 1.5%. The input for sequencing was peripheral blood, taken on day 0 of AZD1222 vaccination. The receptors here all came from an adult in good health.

The CDR3 sequence: CASSPLRRTGAYEQYF. The CDR3 DNA sequence: TGTGCCAGCAGCCCTCTTAGGCGGACAGGAGCCTACGAGCAGTACTTC. This sequence joins TRBV11-2 and TRBJ2-7, with 7 bases fitting TRBD1. From germline, CDR1 is SGHAT and CDR2 FQNNGV. The length of the CDR3 is 16 residues. J lost 2 bases, V lost 5 bases, and 12 bases had no gene match.

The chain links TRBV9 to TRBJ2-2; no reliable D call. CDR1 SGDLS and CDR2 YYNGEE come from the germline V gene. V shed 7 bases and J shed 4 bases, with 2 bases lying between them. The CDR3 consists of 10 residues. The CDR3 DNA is TGTGCCAGCGGCACCGGGGAGCTGTTTTTT. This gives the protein CASGTGELFF.

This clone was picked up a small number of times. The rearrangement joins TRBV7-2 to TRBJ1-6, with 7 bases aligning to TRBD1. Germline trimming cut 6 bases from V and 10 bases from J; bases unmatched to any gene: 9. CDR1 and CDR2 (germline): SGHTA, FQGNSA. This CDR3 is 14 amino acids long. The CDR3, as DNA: TGTGCCAGCAGTCGACAGGGAGGTCTATCACCCCTCCACTTT. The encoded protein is CASSRQGGLSPLHF.

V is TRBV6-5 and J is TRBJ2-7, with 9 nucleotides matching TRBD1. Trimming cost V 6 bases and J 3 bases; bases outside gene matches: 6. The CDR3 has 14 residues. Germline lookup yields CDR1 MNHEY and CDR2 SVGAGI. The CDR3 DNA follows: TGTGCCAGCAGGCGGACAGGGGCTGGCTACGAGCAGTACTTC. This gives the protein CASRRTGAGYEQYF.